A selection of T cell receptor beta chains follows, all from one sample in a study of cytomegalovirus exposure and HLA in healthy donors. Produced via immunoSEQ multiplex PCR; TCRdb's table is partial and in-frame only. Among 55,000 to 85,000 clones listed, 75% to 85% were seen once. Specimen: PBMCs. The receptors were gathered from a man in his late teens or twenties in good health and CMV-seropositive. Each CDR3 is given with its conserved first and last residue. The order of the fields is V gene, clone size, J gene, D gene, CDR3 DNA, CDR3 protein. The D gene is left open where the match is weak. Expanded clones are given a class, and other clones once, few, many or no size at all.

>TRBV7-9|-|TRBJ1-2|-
TGTGCCAGCAGCGTCGACAGATTCTATGGCTACACCTTC
CASSVDRFYGYTF
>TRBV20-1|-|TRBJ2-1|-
TGCAGTGCTAGAGCGGGAGATCGGAGTTTCTTC
CSARAGDRSFF
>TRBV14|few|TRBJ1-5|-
TGTGCCAGCAGCCAAGATTTGGGTGCCAGGCAGCCCCAGCATTTT
CASSQDLGARQPQHF
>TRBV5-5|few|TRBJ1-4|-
TGTGCCAGCAGCTTCGAGCCCAGCGGAAAACTGTTTTTT
CASSFEPSGKLFF
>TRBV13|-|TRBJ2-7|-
TGTGCCAGCATTTACAGGGACTCCTACGAGCAGTACTTC
CASIYRDSYEQYF
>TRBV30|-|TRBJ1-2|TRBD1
TGTGCCTGGAGTCCTACCCGACAGGGGGCCCATGGCTACACCTTC
CAWSPTRQGAHGYTF
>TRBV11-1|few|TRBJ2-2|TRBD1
TGTGCCAGCAGCTGGGGACAGGGAGCCGGGGAGCTGTTTTTT
CASSWGQGAGELFF
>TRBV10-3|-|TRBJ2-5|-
TGTGCCATCAGTGAGTCAAGTGGGGGCCTGGAGACCCAGTACTTC
CAISESSGGLETQYF
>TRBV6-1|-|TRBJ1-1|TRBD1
TGTGCCAGCAGGGCGACAGGGGGCACTGAAGCTTTCTTT
CASRATGGTEAFF
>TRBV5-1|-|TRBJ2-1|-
TGCGCCAGCAGCTTGGCAGGGGATCACAATGAGCAGTTCTTC
CASSLAGDHNEQFF
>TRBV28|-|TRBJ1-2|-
TGTGCCAGCAGTTTAGCGGAGATTAACTATGGCTACACCTTC
CASSLAEINYGYTF
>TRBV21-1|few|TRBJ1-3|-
TGTGCCAGCAGACCTAATGCGGTCTCTGGAAACACCATATATTTT
CASRPNAVSGNTIYF
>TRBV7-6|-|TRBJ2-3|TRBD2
TGTGCCAGCAGCTTCCCTCCTCTAGCGGGGGGGACAGATACGCAGTATTTT
CASSFPPLAGGTDTQYF
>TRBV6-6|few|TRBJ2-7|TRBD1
TGTGCCAGCAGGCCTGCGACAGGGGGCAACGAGCAGTACTTC
CASRPATGGNEQYF